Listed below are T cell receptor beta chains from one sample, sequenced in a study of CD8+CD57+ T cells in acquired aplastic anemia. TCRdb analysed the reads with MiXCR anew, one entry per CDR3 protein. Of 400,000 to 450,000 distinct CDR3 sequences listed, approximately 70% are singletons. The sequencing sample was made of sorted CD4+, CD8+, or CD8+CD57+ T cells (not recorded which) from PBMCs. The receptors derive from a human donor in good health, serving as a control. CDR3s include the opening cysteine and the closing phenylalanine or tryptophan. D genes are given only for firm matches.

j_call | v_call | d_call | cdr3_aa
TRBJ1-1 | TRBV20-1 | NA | CSASYPLSRSEAFF
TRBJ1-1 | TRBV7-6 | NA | CASSIGLRTQHFF
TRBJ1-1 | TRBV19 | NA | CASSDRVTPPREAFF
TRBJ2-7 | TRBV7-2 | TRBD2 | CASSLGLAGEWAEQYF
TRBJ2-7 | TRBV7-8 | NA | CASSGIEQDRYYGQYF
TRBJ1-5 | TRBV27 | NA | CASSSPYSREVNQPQHF
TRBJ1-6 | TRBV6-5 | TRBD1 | CASSRQGGNSPLHF
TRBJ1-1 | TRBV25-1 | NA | CASSDATGRHTEAFF
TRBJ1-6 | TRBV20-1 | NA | CSASSRVRGYSPLHF
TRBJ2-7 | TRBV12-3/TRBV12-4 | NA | CASRARHLYEQYF
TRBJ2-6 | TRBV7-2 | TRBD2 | CASSLVPPWRGGGANVLTF
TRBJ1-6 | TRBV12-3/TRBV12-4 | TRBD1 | CASTLGTGRNSPLHF
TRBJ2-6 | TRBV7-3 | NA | CASTLGTGGANVLTF
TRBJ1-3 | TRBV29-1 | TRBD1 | CSVGTASGNTIYF
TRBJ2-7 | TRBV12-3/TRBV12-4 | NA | CATSPQGSSYEQYF
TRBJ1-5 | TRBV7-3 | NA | CACSAQGGDQPQHF
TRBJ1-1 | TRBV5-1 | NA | CASSFEAGTEAFF
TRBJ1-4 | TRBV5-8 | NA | CASSSSALDREKLFF
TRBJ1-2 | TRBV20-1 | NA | CSASKGDNYGYTF
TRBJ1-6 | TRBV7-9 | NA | CASSLAVNSPLHF
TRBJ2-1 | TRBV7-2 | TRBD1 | CASSREGTGGYEQFF
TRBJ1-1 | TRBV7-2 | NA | CASSQESGSPPQAFF
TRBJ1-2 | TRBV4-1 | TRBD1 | CASSQDGRGPYGYTF
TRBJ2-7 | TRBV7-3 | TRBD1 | CASSIKGTGAGYEQYF
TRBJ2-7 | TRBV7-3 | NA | CASSNAGPRCYEQYF
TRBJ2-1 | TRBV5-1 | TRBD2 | CASSLGGGVGSNEQFF
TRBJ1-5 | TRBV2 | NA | CASSGAGDQPQHF
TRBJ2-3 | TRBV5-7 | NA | CASSRPRTDTDTQYF
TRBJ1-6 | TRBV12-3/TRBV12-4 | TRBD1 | CASTPGTDNSPLHF
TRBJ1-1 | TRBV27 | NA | CASSWGGVDTEAFF
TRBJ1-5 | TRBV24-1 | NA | CATSDYENSNQPQHF
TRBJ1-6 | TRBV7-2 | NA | CASSPGAASNQPQHF
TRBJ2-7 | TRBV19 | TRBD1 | CASRDGQGPTYEQYF
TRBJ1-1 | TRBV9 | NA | CASSPQTLNTEAFF
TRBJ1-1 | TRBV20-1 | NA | CSARRERLNKAFF
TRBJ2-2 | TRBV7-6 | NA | CASSGVNAGGLFF
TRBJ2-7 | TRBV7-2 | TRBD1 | CASSSGGTGKTYEQYF
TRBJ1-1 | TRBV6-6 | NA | CASSFYICSARVLGRPMNTEAFF
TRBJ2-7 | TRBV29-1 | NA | CSVVPGDSYEQYF
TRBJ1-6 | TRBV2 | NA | CTSSRDNFNSPLHF
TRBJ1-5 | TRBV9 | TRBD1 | CASSVQGAKHQLEHF
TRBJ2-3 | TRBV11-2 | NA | CASSSARSVLVDTDTQYF
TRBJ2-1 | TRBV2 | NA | CASSSTGEGYNEQHF
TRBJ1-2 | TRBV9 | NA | CASSVGAGSNYGYTF
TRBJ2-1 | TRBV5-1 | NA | CASSLGGPGEQFF
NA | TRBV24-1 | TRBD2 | CATSTRGRANDQYF
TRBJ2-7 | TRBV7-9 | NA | CASSLGRTDDGDEF
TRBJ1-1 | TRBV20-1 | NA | CSARDPLNTEAFF
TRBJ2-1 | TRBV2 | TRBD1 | CASTRQGSSYNEQFF
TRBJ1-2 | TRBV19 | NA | CATTPGNYGYTF
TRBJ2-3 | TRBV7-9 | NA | CASSLGGIDTQYF
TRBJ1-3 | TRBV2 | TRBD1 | CASSLGEGARPIYF
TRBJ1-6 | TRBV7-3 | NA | CASSLSLGPPTRSF
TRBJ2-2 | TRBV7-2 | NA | CASRQGGNRVFLFF
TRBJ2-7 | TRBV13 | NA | CASSLAGRYYEQYF